A selection of T cell receptor beta chains follows, all from one sample in a study of T cell changes during pregnancy in multiple sclerosis. TCRdb keeps only in-frame clones here, not all; method: immunoSEQ multiplex PCR. The table lists 35,000 to 45,000 clones, over 85% of them singletons. Sequencing was performed on CD4+ T cells from peripheral blood mononuclear cells, taken before pregnancy. The receptors derive from a female donor with multiple sclerosis, enrolled in a pregnancy study. CDR3s include the opening cysteine and the closing phenylalanine or tryptophan. Fields, in order: CDR3 DNA, CDR3 protein, D gene, clone size, V gene, J gene. D genes are given only for firm matches. The size of a clone is reported for some rows only, either as once, few or many, or as a class for expanded clones.

CDR3 DNA: TGTGCCATCTTACTAATAGTGAGTAAACATCAGCCCCAGCATTTT
CDR3 protein: CAILLIVSKHQPQHF
D gene: -
clone size: -
V gene: TRBV21-1
J gene: TRBJ1-5

CDR3 DNA: TGTGCCAGCAGCTCCCCTTGGGCCGGCGCCCAGCATTTT
CDR3 protein: CASSSPWAGAQHF
D gene: -
clone size: -
V gene: TRBV28
J gene: TRBJ1-5

CDR3 DNA: TGTGCCAGCACGACGGACAGGGGCAACACTGAAGCTTTCTTT
CDR3 protein: CASTTDRGNTEAFF
D gene: TRBD1
clone size: few
V gene: TRBV27
J gene: TRBJ1-1

CDR3 DNA: TGCGCCAGCAGCCAAGATAGGGCCAGGGTATTTGGAGATACGCAGTATTTT
CDR3 protein: CASSQDRARVFGDTQYF
D gene: -
clone size: -
V gene: TRBV4-3
J gene: TRBJ2-3

CDR3 DNA: TGCAGCGTTGAAGATCCCGGAAAGCGGGAGACCCAGTACTTC
CDR3 protein: CSVEDPGKRETQYF
D gene: -
clone size: once
V gene: TRBV29-1
J gene: TRBJ2-5

CDR3 DNA: TGTGCCAGTGGGCGGGGGGGGGCAGTGGGTGAGCAGTTCTTC
CDR3 protein: CASGRGGAVGEQFF
D gene: TRBD2
clone size: -
V gene: TRBV9
J gene: TRBJ2-1

CDR3 DNA: TGTGCCAGCAGCCTAGACGGGGCCTACAATGAGCAGTTCTTC
CDR3 protein: CASSLDGAYNEQFF
D gene: -
clone size: once
V gene: TRBV6-5
J gene: TRBJ2-1

CDR3 DNA: TGTGCCAGCAGTTTAAGGGCGGGGGGGCTTATCGAGACCCAGTACTTC
CDR3 protein: CASSLRAGGLIETQYF
D gene: TRBD2
clone size: -
V gene: TRBV28
J gene: TRBJ2-5

CDR3 DNA: TGTGCCAGTAGTATCGGGGGGGGCTACGAGCAGTACTTC
CDR3 protein: CASSIGGGYEQYF
D gene: TRBD2
clone size: -
V gene: TRBV19
J gene: TRBJ2-7

CDR3 DNA: TGTGCCAGCAGTTACAGGGGGCTAGATAACTATGGCTACACCTTC
CDR3 protein: CASSYRGLDNYGYTF
D gene: TRBD1
clone size: -
V gene: TRBV6-5
J gene: TRBJ1-2

CDR3 DNA: TGTGCCAGCAGGACCAGGGGGCTGAGCAATCAGCCCCAGCATTTT
CDR3 protein: CASRTRGLSNQPQHF
D gene: TRBD1
clone size: -
V gene: TRBV6-1
J gene: TRBJ1-5

CDR3 DNA: TGCAGCGTTGGACAGAACTATGGCTACACCTTC
CDR3 protein: CSVGQNYGYTF
D gene: -
clone size: -
V gene: TRBV29-1
J gene: TRBJ1-2

CDR3 DNA: TGTGCCAGCAGGACAGGGGGGGGAACTAATGAAAAACTGTTTTTT
CDR3 protein: CASRTGGGTNEKLFF
D gene: TRBD1
clone size: -
V gene: TRBV6-1
J gene: TRBJ1-4

CDR3 DNA: TGTGCCAGCAGCTTCCCGAATCAGCCCCAGCATTTT
CDR3 protein: CASSFPNQPQHF
D gene: -
clone size: -
V gene: TRBV7-2
J gene: TRBJ1-5

CDR3 DNA: TGCGCCAGCAGCCGGGACAGGGCGGTCGGAAACACCATATATTTT
CDR3 protein: CASSRDRAVGNTIYF
D gene: TRBD1
clone size: -
V gene: TRBV4-1
J gene: TRBJ1-3

CDR3 DNA: TGTGCCAGCAGCCCCGGGGACATTTGGGGGAACTATGGCTACACCTTC
CDR3 protein: CASSPGDIWGNYGYTF
D gene: -
clone size: -
V gene: TRBV7-9
J gene: TRBJ1-2

CDR3 DNA: TGTGCTTTCCCCCATGGGACTAGCGGGGGTAGCACAGATACGCAGTATTTT
CDR3 protein: CAFPHGTSGGSTDTQYF
D gene: TRBD2
clone size: -
V gene: TRBV30
J gene: TRBJ2-3

CDR3 DNA: TGTGCCAGCAGCCCCGGGGGGTTCTTCACCTACGAGCAGTACTTC
CDR3 protein: CASSPGGFFTYEQYF
D gene: TRBD2
clone size: once
V gene: TRBV7-2
J gene: TRBJ2-7

CDR3 DNA: TGTGCCAGCAACGGACAGCAACCTACCTACGAGCAGTACTTC
CDR3 protein: CASNGQQPTYEQYF
D gene: -
clone size: once
V gene: TRBV11-2
J gene: TRBJ2-7

CDR3 DNA: TGCGCCAGCAGCTCCAGGGTGACGAACACTGAAGCTTTCTTT
CDR3 protein: CASSSRVTNTEAFF
D gene: -
clone size: -
V gene: TRBV5-1
J gene: TRBJ1-1

CDR3 DNA: TGCGCCAGCAGCCAGGTAACCGACAGGGGGTACCAGCATTTT
CDR3 protein: CASSQVTDRGYQHF
D gene: TRBD1
clone size: -
V gene: TRBV4-3
J gene: TRBJ1-5

CDR3 DNA: TGCGCCAGCAGCTCGGGACTAGCGGGGGTCAATGAGCAGTTCTTC
CDR3 protein: CASSSGLAGVNEQFF
D gene: TRBD2
clone size: -
V gene: TRBV5-1
J gene: TRBJ2-1

CDR3 DNA: TGCGCCAGCAGCCAAGATCGGGCTAGCGGCTCCTACAATGAGCAGTTCTTC
CDR3 protein: CASSQDRASGSYNEQFF
D gene: TRBD2
clone size: -
V gene: TRBV4-1
J gene: TRBJ2-1

CDR3 DNA: TGTGCCATCAGTGAGCCTCCGACAGGTGGTCGCCGAGAGCAGTACTTC
CDR3 protein: CAISEPPTGGRREQYF
D gene: -
clone size: -
V gene: TRBV10-3
J gene: TRBJ2-7

CDR3 DNA: TGTGCCAGCAGCTTAAACCTACAGGGATGGGCTGAAGCTTTCTTT
CDR3 protein: CASSLNLQGWAEAFF
D gene: -
clone size: few
V gene: TRBV11-2
J gene: TRBJ1-1

CDR3 DNA: TGTGCCAGCAGTTACTCGATGAATGCACCGGGACACGGGCAGTACTTC
CDR3 protein: CASSYSMNAPGHGQYF
D gene: -
clone size: -
V gene: TRBV6-5
J gene: TRBJ2-7

CDR3 DNA: TGCGCCAGCAGCTTGGTGTCGGGGGGCGGAGGGTCTGGGGCCAACGTCCTGACTTTC
CDR3 protein: CASSLVSGGGGSGANVLTF
D gene: -
clone size: -
V gene: TRBV5-1
J gene: TRBJ2-6

CDR3 DNA: TGCAGTGCCTCTCGAGTAGATACGCAGTATTTT
CDR3 protein: CSASRVDTQYF
D gene: -
clone size: -
V gene: TRBV20-1
J gene: TRBJ2-3

CDR3 DNA: TGCGCCAGCAGTGACCGGACTGAGAACACTGAAGCTTTCTTT
CDR3 protein: CASSDRTENTEAFF
D gene: -
clone size: -
V gene: TRBV10-1
J gene: TRBJ1-1

CDR3 DNA: TGTGCTAGTGGTTTGGTACAGGTAGCGGGGGGATACAATGAGCAGTTCTTC
CDR3 protein: CASGLVQVAGGYNEQFF
D gene: TRBD2
clone size: -
V gene: TRBV12-5
J gene: TRBJ2-1

CDR3 DNA: TGCAGTGTGCGCGGAGGGCCCAGGTACACCTTC
CDR3 protein: CSVRGGPRYTF
D gene: -
clone size: -
V gene: TRBV20-1
J gene: TRBJ1-2

CDR3 DNA: TGTGCCAGTAGTATAGATTCGCAGGTCTCCTACGAGCAGTACTTC
CDR3 protein: CASSIDSQVSYEQYF
D gene: -
clone size: -
V gene: TRBV19
J gene: TRBJ2-7

CDR3 DNA: TGTGCCAGTAGTTCTACGGGGGGTAGGGACGGCGGGGAGCTGTTTTTT
CDR3 protein: CASSSTGGRDGGELFF
D gene: TRBD2
clone size: -
V gene: TRBV19
J gene: TRBJ2-2

CDR3 DNA: TGTGCCAGCAGCTTCGACGACGGGACAGGGCCGTACCAAGAGACCCAGTACTTC
CDR3 protein: CASSFDDGTGPYQETQYF
D gene: TRBD1
clone size: -
V gene: TRBV11-2
J gene: TRBJ2-5

CDR3 DNA: TGTGCCAGCTCAGCATCCGGGACAGCAAAAGAGACCCAGTACTTC
CDR3 protein: CASSASGTAKETQYF
D gene: TRBD1
clone size: -
V gene: TRBV18
J gene: TRBJ2-5

CDR3 DNA: TGTGCCAGCAGCCAGCCTAGCTTCCCCTTCACAGATACGCAGTATTTT
CDR3 protein: CASSQPSFPFTDTQYF
D gene: -
clone size: -
V gene: TRBV7-9
J gene: TRBJ2-3

CDR3 DNA: TGTGCCAGCAGTTCTGGGACAGGGGGTCAGTACTTC
CDR3 protein: CASSSGTGGQYF
D gene: TRBD1
clone size: -
V gene: TRBV27
J gene: TRBJ2-7

CDR3 DNA: TGTGCCAGCAAGTCCAACAGGGATTCCTACGAGCAGTACTTC
CDR3 protein: CASKSNRDSYEQYF
D gene: -
clone size: -
V gene: TRBV2
J gene: TRBJ2-7

CDR3 DNA: TGCGCCAGCAGCTTACGGACTAATCTAGGGGAGACCCAGTACTTC
CDR3 protein: CASSLRTNLGETQYF
D gene: -
clone size: -
V gene: TRBV5-1
J gene: TRBJ2-5

CDR3 DNA: TGTGCCAGCAGCCAGACCGGGGGGGCGGGGGAGACCCAGTACTTC
CDR3 protein: CASSQTGGAGETQYF
D gene: TRBD2
clone size: -
V gene: TRBV7-2
J gene: TRBJ2-5

CDR3 DNA: TGTGCCAGCAGTCCGGGGGACAGGGGCCTGGCAAAAGCTTTCTTT
CDR3 protein: CASSPGDRGLAKAFF
D gene: TRBD1
clone size: -
V gene: TRBV6-5
J gene: TRBJ1-1

CDR3 DNA: TGTGCCTGGGAGACCACTAGCGGGGTTGCGCAGTATTTT
CDR3 protein: CAWETTSGVAQYF
D gene: TRBD2
clone size: -
V gene: TRBV30
J gene: TRBJ2-3

CDR3 DNA: TGTGCCAGCAGCGTTACCGGGACAGGGTTTGGCTATGGCTACACCTTC
CDR3 protein: CASSVTGTGFGYGYTF
D gene: TRBD1
clone size: -
V gene: TRBV9
J gene: TRBJ1-2

CDR3 DNA: TGTGCCAGCAGCTTAGGTCCGGGACAGGGCTACGAGCAGTACTTC
CDR3 protein: CASSLGPGQGYEQYF
D gene: TRBD1
clone size: -
V gene: TRBV7-2
J gene: TRBJ2-7

CDR3 DNA: TGTGCCAGCAGCCTCCTCGGCGGGAGGGAGCTGTTTTTT
CDR3 protein: CASSLLGGRELFF
D gene: -
clone size: -
V gene: TRBV7-8
J gene: TRBJ2-2

CDR3 DNA: TGCGCCAGCAGCCAGACAGTGAAGGATACGCAGTATTTT
CDR3 protein: CASSQTVKDTQYF
D gene: -
clone size: -
V gene: TRBV5-1
J gene: TRBJ2-3

CDR3 DNA: TGTGCTAGCAGCATAGGGGCCGGGGTTTCCTACGAGCAGTACTTC
CDR3 protein: CASSIGAGVSYEQYF
D gene: -
clone size: -
V gene: TRBV7-7
J gene: TRBJ2-7

CDR3 DNA: TGTGCCAGCAGTTACACCGACGGGAGTACTGAAGCTTTCTTT
CDR3 protein: CASSYTDGSTEAFF
D gene: -
clone size: -
V gene: TRBV6-5
J gene: TRBJ1-1

CDR3 DNA: TGTGCCAGCTCACCACCAAGGACAGGGGGGAACACTGAAGCTTTCTTT
CDR3 protein: CASSPPRTGGNTEAFF
D gene: TRBD1
clone size: -
V gene: TRBV18
J gene: TRBJ1-1

CDR3 DNA: TGTGCCAGCAGCTTGGGGGCTAGCGGGGGGGATGCGGAGACCCAGTACTTC
CDR3 protein: CASSLGASGGDAETQYF
D gene: TRBD2
clone size: -
V gene: TRBV5-4
J gene: TRBJ2-5

CDR3 DNA: TGTGCCAGCAGACTAGCGGGGCGGGACGAGCAGTACTTC
CDR3 protein: CASRLAGRDEQYF
D gene: TRBD2
clone size: once
V gene: TRBV6-5
J gene: TRBJ2-7

CDR3 DNA: TGTGCCAGCAGTGAAGAGCGGCGGGTCCAAGCTTTCTTT
CDR3 protein: CASSEERRVQAFF
D gene: -
clone size: -
V gene: TRBV2
J gene: TRBJ1-1

CDR3 DNA: TGTGCCAGTTTCCCCGGAGGGGAGGGCACTGAAGCTTTCTTT
CDR3 protein: CASFPGGEGTEAFF
D gene: -
clone size: -
V gene: TRBV19
J gene: TRBJ1-1

CDR3 DNA: TGTGCCAGCAGCTTTAGGGACAGATGGTCCAAAAACATTCAGTACTTC
CDR3 protein: CASSFRDRWSKNIQYF
D gene: TRBD1
clone size: -
V gene: TRBV13
J gene: TRBJ2-4

CDR3 DNA: TGTGCCAGCAGCTTAAAGGGTGGGACTAGCGGGGGGGCCTACAATGAGCAGTTCTTC
CDR3 protein: CASSLKGGTSGGAYNEQFF
D gene: TRBD2
clone size: -
V gene: TRBV7-3
J gene: TRBJ2-1

CDR3 DNA: TGCGCCAGCAGCCAAGACAGGGGATTTTCCACAGATACGCAGTATTTT
CDR3 protein: CASSQDRGFSTDTQYF
D gene: -
clone size: -
V gene: TRBV4-3
J gene: TRBJ2-3

CDR3 DNA: TGTGCCAGTAGTAAGGGGTTACAGATTAATGAAAAACTGTTTTTT
CDR3 protein: CASSKGLQINEKLFF
D gene: -
clone size: once
V gene: TRBV19
J gene: TRBJ1-4

CDR3 DNA: TGTGCCAGCAGCCTAGGGACGGACAGCACTGAAGCTTTCTTT
CDR3 protein: CASSLGTDSTEAFF
D gene: -
clone size: -
V gene: TRBV5-4
J gene: TRBJ1-1

CDR3 DNA: TGTGCCAGCAGCTTTAGCACTGTCCTAAGCACAGATACGCAGTATTTT
CDR3 protein: CASSFSTVLSTDTQYF
D gene: -
clone size: -
V gene: TRBV5-5
J gene: TRBJ2-3

CDR3 DNA: TGCAGCGCGCAACAGACGGACTATGGCTACACCTTC
CDR3 protein: CSAQQTDYGYTF
D gene: -
clone size: -
V gene: TRBV29-1
J gene: TRBJ1-2